The clone carrying this T cell receptor gamma chain was seen a few times. This may be a read error, as it is one base from a much larger clone. Other nucleotide sequences in the sample specify the same CDR3. This record comes from a study of gamma-delta T cells after stem cell transplantation. TCRdb called clones anew from the RT-PCR reads with CATT. The sample contains some 680 gamma-chain clones, roughly 21% of which appear only once. This sequence originates from a human donor. It is not recorded whose cells these are; they may come from a transplant donor. The specimen was gamma-delta T cells.

CDR3 residues: CATWDRGSSDWIKTF. The CDR3 nucleotides are TGCGCCACCTGGGATAGGGGGAGTAGTGATTGGATCAAGACGTTT. The V call is TRGV8, the J call TRGJP2. CDR1 is VENAVY, CDR2 YDSYNSRV, per germline. CDR3 length equals 15 residues.